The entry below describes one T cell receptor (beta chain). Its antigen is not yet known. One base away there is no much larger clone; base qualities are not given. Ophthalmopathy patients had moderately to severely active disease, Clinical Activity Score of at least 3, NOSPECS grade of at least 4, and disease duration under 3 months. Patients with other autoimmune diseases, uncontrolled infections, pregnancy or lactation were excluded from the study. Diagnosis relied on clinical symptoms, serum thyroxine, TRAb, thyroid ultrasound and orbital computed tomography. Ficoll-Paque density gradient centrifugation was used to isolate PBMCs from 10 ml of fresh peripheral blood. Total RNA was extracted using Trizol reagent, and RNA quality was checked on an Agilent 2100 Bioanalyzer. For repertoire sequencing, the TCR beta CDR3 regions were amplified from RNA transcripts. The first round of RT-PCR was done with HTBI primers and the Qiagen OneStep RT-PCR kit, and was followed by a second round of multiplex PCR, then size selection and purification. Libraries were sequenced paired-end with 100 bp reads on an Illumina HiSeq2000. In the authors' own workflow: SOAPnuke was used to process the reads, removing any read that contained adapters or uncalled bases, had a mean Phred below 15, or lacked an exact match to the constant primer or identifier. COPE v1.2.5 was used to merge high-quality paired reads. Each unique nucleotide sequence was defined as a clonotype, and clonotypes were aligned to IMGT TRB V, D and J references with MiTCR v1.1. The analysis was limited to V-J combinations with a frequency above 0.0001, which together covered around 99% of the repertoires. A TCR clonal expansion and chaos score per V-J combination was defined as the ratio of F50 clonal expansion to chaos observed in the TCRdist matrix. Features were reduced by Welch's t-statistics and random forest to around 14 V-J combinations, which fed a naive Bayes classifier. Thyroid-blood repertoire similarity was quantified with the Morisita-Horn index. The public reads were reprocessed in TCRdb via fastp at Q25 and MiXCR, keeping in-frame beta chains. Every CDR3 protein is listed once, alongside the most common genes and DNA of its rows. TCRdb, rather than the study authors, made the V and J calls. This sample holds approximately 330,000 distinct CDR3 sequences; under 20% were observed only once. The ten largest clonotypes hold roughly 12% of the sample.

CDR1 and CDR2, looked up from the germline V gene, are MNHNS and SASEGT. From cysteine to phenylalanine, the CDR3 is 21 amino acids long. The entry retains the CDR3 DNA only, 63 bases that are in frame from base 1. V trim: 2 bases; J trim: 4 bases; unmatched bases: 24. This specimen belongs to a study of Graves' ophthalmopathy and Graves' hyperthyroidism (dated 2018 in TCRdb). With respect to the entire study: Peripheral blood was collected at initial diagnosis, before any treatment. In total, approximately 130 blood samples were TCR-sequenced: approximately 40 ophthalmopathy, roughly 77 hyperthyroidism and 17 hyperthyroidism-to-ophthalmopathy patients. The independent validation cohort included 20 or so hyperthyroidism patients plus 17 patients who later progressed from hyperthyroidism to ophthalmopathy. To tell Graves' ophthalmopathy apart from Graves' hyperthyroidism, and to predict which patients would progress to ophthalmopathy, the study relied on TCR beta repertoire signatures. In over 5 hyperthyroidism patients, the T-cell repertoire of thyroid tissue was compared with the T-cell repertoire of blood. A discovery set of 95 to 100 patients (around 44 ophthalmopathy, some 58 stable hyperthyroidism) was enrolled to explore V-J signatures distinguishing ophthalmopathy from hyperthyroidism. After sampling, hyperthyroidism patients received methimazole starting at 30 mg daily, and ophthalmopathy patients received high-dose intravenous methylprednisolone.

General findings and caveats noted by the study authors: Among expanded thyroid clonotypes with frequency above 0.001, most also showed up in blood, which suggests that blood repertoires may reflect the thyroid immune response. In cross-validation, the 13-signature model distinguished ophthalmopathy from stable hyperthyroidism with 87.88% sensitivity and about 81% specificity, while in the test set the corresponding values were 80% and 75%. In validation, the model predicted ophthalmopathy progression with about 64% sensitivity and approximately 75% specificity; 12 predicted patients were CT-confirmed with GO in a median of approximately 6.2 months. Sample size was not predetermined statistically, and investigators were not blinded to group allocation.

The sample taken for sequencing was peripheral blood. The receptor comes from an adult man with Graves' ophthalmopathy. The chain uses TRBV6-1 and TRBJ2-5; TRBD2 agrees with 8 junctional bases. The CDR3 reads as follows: CASSERVAGGRSGSSIETQYF. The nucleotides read TGTGCCAGCAGTGAAAGAGTGGCTGGGGGCCGGAGCGGGAGTTCGATAGAGACCCAGTACTTC.